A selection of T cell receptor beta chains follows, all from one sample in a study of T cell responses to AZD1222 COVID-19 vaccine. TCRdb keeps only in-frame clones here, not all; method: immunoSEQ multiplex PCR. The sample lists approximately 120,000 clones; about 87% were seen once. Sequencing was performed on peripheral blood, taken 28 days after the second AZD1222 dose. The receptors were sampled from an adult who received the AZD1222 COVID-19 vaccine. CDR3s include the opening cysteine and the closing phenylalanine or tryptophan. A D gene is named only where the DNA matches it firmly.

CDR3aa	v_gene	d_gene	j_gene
CASSLAQGRYEQYF	TRBV7-2	.	TRBJ2-7
CASTYPQARDYGYTF	TRBV11-2	.	TRBJ1-2
CASSQRGRTFYGYTF	TRBV3-1/TRBV3-2	TRBD1	TRBJ1-2
CASSIVNRLNTEAFF	TRBV19	.	TRBJ1-1
CASRRQGFDQPQHF	TRBV27	TRBD1	TRBJ1-5
CASSERGYEQYF	TRBV6-5	TRBD2	TRBJ2-7
CASSPVMAGGTTDTQYF	TRBV18	TRBD2	TRBJ2-3
CASSLTWGTEAFF	TRBV7-8	.	TRBJ1-1
CASSGGNTEAFF	TRBV9	.	TRBJ1-1
CASMLGYEQYF	TRBV12-3/TRBV12-4	.	TRBJ2-7
CASSETSGSLRNTQYF	TRBV9	TRBD2	TRBJ2-3
CASSLLGTTEAFF	TRBV5-5	.	TRBJ1-1
CASSLVQGASPLHF	TRBV5-8	TRBD1	TRBJ1-6
CASSLSAPWNEQFF	TRBV7-2	.	TRBJ2-1
CASSLGPGNSGNTIYF	TRBV7-2	.	TRBJ1-3
CASGPYNEQFF	TRBV9	.	TRBJ2-1
CASSLGTSGGPVYEQYF	TRBV11-3	TRBD2	TRBJ2-7
CASSLDKTQYF	TRBV5-6	.	TRBJ2-5
CASSSPLAGGTDTQYF	TRBV6-2/TRBV6-3	TRBD2	TRBJ2-3
CASSSGGPGYSNQPQHF	TRBV28	TRBD1	TRBJ1-5
CASREINEQFF	TRBV6-5	.	TRBJ2-1
CASSPTGQQYEKLFF	TRBV3-1/TRBV3-2	.	TRBJ1-4
CASSPGPLLYF	TRBV3-1/TRBV3-2	.	TRBJ2-7
CASSRDTEAFF	TRBV9	.	TRBJ1-1
CASSTQGHRQPQHF	TRBV6-6	.	TRBJ1-5
CASRMDGTYEQYF	TRBV11-2	.	TRBJ2-7
CASSPDREGWGYTF	TRBV5-1	TRBD1	TRBJ1-2
CASSQSVTQYF	TRBV23-1	.	TRBJ2-5
CASSLPRQGANTGELFF	TRBV5-8	TRBD1	TRBJ2-2
CASSLQLAGGPPYNEQFF	TRBV7-8	TRBD2	TRBJ2-1
CASSLSGTTNTEAFF	TRBV19	.	TRBJ1-1
CAWSSWGGSGNTIYF	TRBV30	.	TRBJ1-3
CASSSGGRPQSETQYF	TRBV27	TRBD2	TRBJ2-5
CASFRGPSGNTIYF	TRBV5-4	.	TRBJ1-3
CASSVRTSGYEQYF	TRBV9	TRBD2	TRBJ2-7
CASSRGRSFNEQFF	TRBV4-3	.	TRBJ2-1
CASSLRLYNEQFF	TRBV27	.	TRBJ2-1
CASSPVGRDREAFF	TRBV4-1	TRBD1	TRBJ1-1
CASSQDGGRTDIPLHF	TRBV4-1	.	TRBJ1-6
CASSQGDEQYF	TRBV3-1/TRBV3-2	.	TRBJ2-7
CASSESTLNYGYTF	TRBV9	.	TRBJ1-2
CASSYKANTGELFF	TRBV9	.	TRBJ2-2
CAWSVWASSILFF	TRBV30	.	TRBJ2-1
CASSSPGGSGLQETQYF	TRBV7-8	TRBD2	TRBJ2-5
CASSPAGRQETQYF	TRBV9	.	TRBJ2-5
CASSLVGTENYGYTF	TRBV5-5	TRBD1	TRBJ1-2
CASSLNLGQTEAFF	TRBV28	.	TRBJ1-1
CASREGSGHVYEQYF	TRBV6-1	.	TRBJ2-7
CASRLPGRAEGDEQFF	TRBV19	TRBD2	TRBJ2-1
CASSPTATSNNEQFF	TRBV5-1	.	TRBJ2-1
CASSLGREPYEQYF	TRBV27	.	TRBJ2-7